This T cell receptor beta chain was recovered during a study of breast tumors, draining lymph nodes, adjacent tissues. This clonotype was detected ten times or more. V was clipped by 4 bases and J by 2 bases; unmatched bases: 7. The CDR3 sequence is 15 residues long. Germline-derived CDR1 and CDR2 are SGHDN and FVKESK. TCRdb processed the multiplex PCR reads anew with MiXCR; each CDR3 protein has one entry. The sample yields 45,000 to 60,000 distinct CDR3 sequences, roughly 24% seen once. This rearrangement joins TRBV14 to TRBJ2-5; 7 positions match TRBD2. Sequencing used breast tumor tissue. The receptor comes from a female donor with breast cancer. Some clones in this sample may be carry-over from other donors' samples. In DNA form, the CDR3 reads TGTGCCAGCAGCCCCCGACTAGCTCGGCAAGAGACCCAGTACTTC. Translated: CASSPRLARQETQYF.